This T cell receptor beta chain was found in a study of T cell clonality in common variable immunodeficiency. The study's findings and limits: CVID subjects shared fewer TCRbeta clones than healthy controls did. Common variable immunodeficiency TCR beta sequences reportedly had fewer deletions and N-nucleotide insertions.

The method was immunoSEQ multiplex PCR; TCRdb's version includes in-frame clones alone and lacks a portion of them. This sample carries about 12,000 clones and no singletons, and more than 5.5% goes to the top ten. As concerns this clone: What it recognizes is unknown. The read terminates 3 residues ahead of where the CDR3 ends, so the germline J gene completes it.

This CDR3 contains 15 residues. The V gene end was trimmed by 6 bases and the J gene end by 5 bases; junction bases not matched to a gene: 11. Germline CDR1 reads SGHTA; CDR2 reads FQGNSA. Material: peripheral blood mononuclear cells. The receptor's source is a human donor with common variable immunodeficiency. The chain is built from TRBV7-2 and TRBJ2-3; 7 bases map to TRBD1. This CDR3 is CASRKHAQGQDTQYF. The DNA read from the CDR3 is TGTGCCAGCAGGAAACACGCACAGGGGCAAGATACG.